Listed here are 22 T cell receptor beta chains from one sample, sequenced in a study of blood T cell repertoires in COVID-19 (dated by TCRdb to about 2020). Library prep was done by the immunoSEQ multiplex PCR assay. Imported from immuneACCESS, the table was reduced by TCRdb to in-frame sequences with V and J called. These copies leave out some clones; in studies compared against another copy, an unresolved V gene accounts for under half, and the cause of the remainder is not known. The table for this sample lists around 200,000 clones; 75% to 90% of them were counted only once. Clones ranked in the top ten supply 0.77% of the sample. Sequenced sample: PBMCs or T cells enriched from blood (not recorded which). The origin of the receptors is a woman under 30 who had recovered from COVID-19.

This clone was seen more than once but under ten times. The J gene is TRBJ2-1, the V gene TRBV2; tentatively, D is TRBD1 (6 bases). Germline V gene lookup returns CDR1 SNHLY and CDR2 FYNNEI. The germline V and J ends were trimmed by 6 bases and 5 bases, with 17 bases remaining between them. The CDR3 contains 15 residues. CDR3 sequence reads: CASSAGTLGHNEQFF. The DNA of the CDR3 is TGTGCCAGCAGCGCCGGGACATTAGGCCACAATGAGCAGTTCTTC.

This rearrangement joins TRBV7-8 to TRBJ2-7; no firm D call. The V end lost 5 bases, the J end lost 4 bases, and 18 bases lay between the germline ends. The CDR3 loop spans 15 amino acids. Germline CDR1 SGHVS, CDR2 FQNEAQ. CDR3 coding DNA: TGTGCCAGCAGCCGTTTATGGATACTATTGTACGAGCAGTACTTC. This gives the protein CASSRLWILLYEQYF.

The V and J genes are TRBV7-8 and TRBJ2-7, with a possible D match to TRBD2 (6 bases). Germline CDR1 reads SGHVS; CDR2 reads FQNEAQ. V was pared by 6 bases and J by 6 bases, with 24 bases between. The CDR3 has 16 amino acids. The CDR3 reads CASSLTTGLRGGEQYF. CDR3 DNA: TGTGCCAGCAGTTTGACGACGGGACTTCGGGGAGGCGAGCAGTACTTC. The variable domain in full, with the rest retrieved from reference TRBV7-8 and TRBJ2-7, is GAGVSQSPRYKVAKRGQDVALRCDPISGHVSLFWYQQALGQGPEFLTYFQNEAQLDKSGLPSDRFFAERPEGSVSTLKIQRTQQEDSAVYLCASSLTTGLRGGEQYFGPGTRLTVT.

The chain uses TRBV10-2 and TRBJ1-5, with D unclear. Germline CDR1 WSHSY, CDR2 SAAADI. The CDR3 is 14 residues long. Trimming left V 4 bases short and J 0 bases short, with 7 bases between. The CDR3 region is CASSARDSNQPQHF. Here the CDR3 DNA reads TGCGCCAGCAGTGCGCGGGATAGCAATCAGCCCCAGCATTTT.

This clone came up once. The chain employs TRBV7-2 and TRBJ2-7; D not resolved. The CDR3 loop spans 14 amino acids. V gave up 5 bases and J gave up 4 bases, with 15 bases separating them. Germline values: CDR1 SGHTA, CDR2 FQGNSA. CDR3 nucleotide sequence: TGTGCCAGCAGCCCCCAATATGTTAGATACGAGCAGTACTTC. Translation gives CASSPQYVRYEQYF. The variable domain in full, with the rest retrieved from reference TRBV7-2 and TRBJ2-7, is GAGVSQSPSNKVTEKGKDVELRCDPISGHTALYWYRQSLGQGLEFLIYFQGNSAPDKSGLPSDRFSAERTGGSVSTLTIQRTQQEDSAVYLCASSPQYVRYEQYFGPGTRLTVT.

The chain has TRBV27 and TRBJ2-5, with D possibly matching TRBD2 (6 bases). The CDR3 is 13 amino acids. Looked up from germline, CDR1 is MNHEY and CDR2 is SMNVEV (reference sequence). The V end was cut by 4 bases, the J end by 7 bases, with 13 bases between. The CDR3 coding sequence is TGTGCCAGCAGTTCTGGGAGGCGAGGGACCCAGTACTTC. Translation: CASSSGRRGTQYF.

The chain has TRBV27 and TRBJ1-1; 7 nucleotides align to TRBD1. The CDR3 is made up of 14 amino acids. Germline loops: CDR1 MNHEY, CDR2 SMNVEV (reference sequence). Unmatched junction bases numbered 0, after V lost 2 bases and J lost 0 bases. The CDR3 bases are TGTGCCAGCAGTTTAGGGACAGTGAACACTGAAGCTTTCTTT. Translated, it gives CASSLGTVNTEAFF.

The chain recombines TRBV3-1 (or the pseudogene TRBV3-2) with TRBJ2-7, with TRBD2 identical over 7 bases. Germline V CDR1 and CDR2: LGHDT, YNNKEL (reference sequence). V shed 4 bases and J 6 bases; nucleotides not matched to a gene: 12. This CDR3 comprises 15 residues. CDR3 nucleotide sequence: TGTGCCAGCAGCCCCCGGGAGGTACTTAGCCTCGAGCAGTACTTC. As protein: CASSPREVLSLEQYF.

The V call is TRBV27, the J call TRBJ2-5; the match to TRBD2 covers 7 bases. Germline CDR1 MNHEY, CDR2 SMNVEV (reference sequence). The V and J ends lost 6 bases and 5 bases, in that order; junction bases with no gene match: 15. CDR3 length: 16 residues. The CDR3 DNA sequence: TGTGCCAGCAGCCCTCGACCCCGGGAGGCCGCGGAGACCCAGTACTTC. Amino acids: CASSPRPREAAETQYF.

The rearrangement uses TRBV6-4 and TRBJ2-3; 10 bases line up with TRBD1. The J segment lost 2 bases and the V segment lost 5 bases, leaving 4 bases of the junction unmatched. CDR1 and CDR2 (germline): MRHNA, SNTAGT. The CDR3 runs to 15 residues. As DNA, the CDR3 is TGTGCCAGCAGTCGACAGGGGGCCGTCACAGATACGCAGTATTTT. It encodes CASSRQGAVTDTQYF.

This chain uses TRBV10-3 with TRBJ1-1, with TRBD1 matching 7 bases. The germline CDR1 and CDR2 sequences are ENHRY and SYGVKD. There are 13 residues in the CDR3. V gave up 4 bases and J gave up 6 bases; unmatched junction bases: 5. In DNA form, the CDR3 reads TGTGCCATCAGTGCAACAGGGGCCTCTGAAGCTTTCTTT. This translates into CAISATGASEAFF.

The table lists this clone with a count of one. This chain links TRBV27 with TRBJ2-7; a possible D gene is TRBD1 (6 bases). The CDR3 extends over 13 amino acids. The germline V and J ends were trimmed by 1 base and 6 bases, with 10 bases remaining between them. Per the germline V gene, CDR1 is MNHEY and CDR2 is SMNVEV (reference sequence). The CDR3 region is CASSLYRAGEQYF. The CDR3 DNA sequence: TGTGCCAGCAGTTTATACAGGGCGGGCGAGCAGTACTTC.

This clone was seen only once. The genes are TRBV18 and TRBJ2-7; weak D call: TRBD1 (5 bases). Germline V lookup: CDR1 KGHSH, CDR2 LQKENI. The V and J ends lost 3 bases and 2 bases respectively, with 8 bases between them. There are 13 residues in the CDR3. CDR3 DNA sequence: TGTGCCAGCTCACCCGACAGTCCCTACGAGCAGTACTTC. Residues: CASSPDSPYEQYF.

The chain is built from TRBV5-5 and TRBJ1-1; no clear D. The CDR3 extends over 13 amino acids. Germline CDR1 and CDR2: SGHKS and YYEKEE (reference sequence). The V end lost 4 bases, the J end lost 6 bases, and 13 bases lay between the germline ends. The CDR3 nucleotides are TGTGCCAGCAGCCGATACTACACCCCTGAAGCTTTCTTT. As protein: CASSRYYTPEAFF.

The J gene is TRBJ1-5, the V gene TRBV27; possibly TRBD1 for D (5 bases). This CDR3 has 13 amino acids. V dropped 6 bases and J dropped 5 bases, with 11 bases sitting between them. Germline V lookup: CDR1 MNHEY, CDR2 SMNVEV (reference sequence). CDR3 region: CASRWGVDQPQHF. The CDR3 DNA reads as TGTGCCAGCAGGTGGGGGGTGGATCAGCCCCAGCATTTT.

This clone has just a few counts. The chain employs TRBV5-1 and TRBJ2-1; the D gene is possibly TRBD2 (5 bases). The CDR3 sequence is 13 residues long. Deletions cut 4 bases from V and 5 bases from J, with 10 bases between. Germline CDR1 SGHRS, CDR2 YFSETQ. Here the CDR3 DNA reads TGCGCCAGCAGCCGGACTGGAAACAATGAGCAGTTCTTC. This gives the protein CASSRTGNNEQFF.

The chain uses TRBV9 and TRBJ2-1; possibly TRBD2 for D (5 bases). V dropped 0 bases and J dropped 10 bases, with 5 bases sitting between them. This CDR3 is built from 11 residues. The germline CDR1 and CDR2 sequences are SGDLS and YYNGEE. The DNA of the CDR3 is TGTGCCAGCAGCGTAGGGAGGGAGCAGTTCTTC. The encoded protein is CASSVGREQFF.

The CDR3: CSASLDRGSGNEQFF. CDR3 DNA: TGCAGTGCTAGTCTGGACAGGGGATCGGGCAATGAGCAGTTCTTC. The V call is TRBV20-1, the J call TRBJ2-1; 9 bases align to TRBD1. J was trimmed by 6 bases and V by 3 bases; bases with no gene match: 9. Germline V gives CDR1 DFQATT, CDR2 SNEGSKA (reference sequence). The CDR3 length is 15 residues.

The gene calls are TRBV23-1 and TRBJ1-3, with D hard to call. TRBV23-1 is an open reading frame whose function is uncertain. V was clipped by 1 base and J by 2 bases, with 9 bases between them. The CDR3 is made up of 15 amino acids. CDR3: CASSQWIRAGNTIYF. The CDR3 DNA reads as TGCGCCAGCAGTCAATGGATCCGGGCTGGAAACACCATATATTTT.

J is TRBJ2-3 and V is TRBV28, with TRBD1 matching 9 bases. The CDR3 contains 19 residues. CDR1 and CDR2 (germline): MDHEN, SYDVKM. The J segment lost 2 bases and the V segment lost 6 bases, leaving 18 bases of the junction unmatched. The CDR3 sequence is CASRLGQGLTPQNTDTQYF. As DNA, the CDR3 is TGTGCCAGCAGACTCGGACAGGGGCTTACTCCCCAGAACACAGATACGCAGTATTTT.

The chain has TRBV5-1 and TRBJ1-2; tentatively, D is TRBD1 (5 bases). From germline, CDR1 is SGHRS and CDR2 YFSETQ. The CDR3 contains 17 residues. V was clipped by 2 bases and J by 2 bases, with 19 bases between them. The CDR3: CASSLGTGLFANYGYTF. The CDR3, as DNA: TGCGCCAGCAGCTTAGGGACGGGACTTTTCGCCAACTATGGCTACACCTTC.

The chain employs TRBV18 and TRBJ2-7, with D tentatively TRBD2 (6 bases). Trimming removed 5 bases from V and 4 bases from J, with 15 bases in between. CDR1 and CDR2 from the germline V gene are KGHSH and LQKENI. The CDR3 length is 14 residues. In DNA, the CDR3 is TGTGCCAGCTCAAGGAGCGCGGAGGGGTACGAGCAGTACTTC. Amino acid sequence: CASSRSAEGYEQYF.